The 24 T cell receptor beta chains given below trace back to one sample, sequenced in a study of shared clonotypes between healthy human individuals. TCRdb's table, derived via immunoSEQ multiplex PCR, lists solely in-frame clones and lacks some. The sample has a few hundred thousand clones; 70% to 85% are singletons. Sequencing was carried out using PBMCs. These receptors were collected from a woman in her forties in good health. Some clones in this sample may be carry-over from other donors' samples.

The rearrangement links TRBV7-3 to TRBJ2-7; perhaps TRBD2 as D (6 bases). The germline CDR1 and CDR2 sequences are SGHTA and FQGTGA. Trimming stripped 5 bases from V and 0 bases from J, with 17 bases between. CDR3 length: 16 residues. CDR3 region: CASSTLPSASSYEQYF. The CDR3 bases are TGTGCCAGCAGCACCCTTCCTAGCGCCAGCTCCTACGAGCAGTACTTC.

In this sample, this clone turned up many times. The genes are TRBV6-1 and TRBJ1-4; TRBD1 matches at 8 bases. V was clipped by 1 base and J by 7 bases; unmatched bases: 5. Per germline, CDR1 MNHNS and CDR2 SASEGT. The CDR3 length is 15 residues. The CDR3 protein is CASSEGEGTGEKLFF. The CDR3 region has the DNA TGTGCCAGCAGTGAAGGCGAGGGGACAGGTGAAAAACTGTTTTTT.

V gene TRBV7-2 combines with J gene TRBJ2-7; TRBD2 aligns across 10 bases. Per the germline V gene, CDR1 is SGHTA and CDR2 is FQGNSA. The CDR3 runs to 17 residues. J was trimmed by 3 bases and V by 0 bases; bases with no gene match: 8. The CDR3 bases are TGTGCCAGCAGCTTAGCGGCCATGACTAGCGGGCACTACGAGCAGTACTTC. Protein product: CASSLAAMTSGHYEQYF.

The chain employs TRBV23-1 and TRBJ1-4, with 7 bases aligning to TRBD1. TRBV23-1 is noted as an ORF with a role that remains uncertain. The length of the CDR3 is 19 residues. V lost 0 bases and J lost 0; bases outside the gene matches: 10. In DNA, the CDR3 is TGCGCCAGCAGTCAATCGGGACAGTGGAGAGTTGCAACTAATGAAAAACTGTTTTTT. Translating it yields CASSQSGQWRVATNEKLFF.

In this sample, this clone turned up a few times. The chain combines TRBV4-2 with TRBJ1-6; tentative D call: TRBD1 (6 bases). CDR1 is LGHNA, CDR2 YNFKEQ, per germline. Trimming took off 1 base at V and 7 bases at J, with 14 bases between the two ends. This CDR3 has 16 residues. The CDR3 sequence is CASSQVGGPANSPLHF. The CDR3 bases are TGTGCCAGCAGCCAAGTCGGGGGGCCAGCAAATTCACCCCTCCACTTT.

For the CDR3, the DNA is TGTGCCAGCAGTTTATATCAGGGGAGGACTGAAGCTTTCTTT. Protein product: CASSLYQGRTEAFF. The chain links TRBV27 to TRBJ1-1, with D maybe TRBD1 (6 bases). Germline values: CDR1 MNHEY, CDR2 SMNVEV (reference sequence). V lost 1 base and J lost 5, with 11 bases in between. The CDR3 is made up of 14 amino acids.

The chain links TRBV6-5 to TRBJ2-7, with D possibly TRBD2 on 6 matching bases. This CDR3 spans 13 amino acids. Trimming stripped 2 bases from V and 4 bases from J, with 9 bases between. Looked up from germline, CDR1 is MNHEY and CDR2 is SVGAGI. The CDR3 region has the DNA TGTGCCAGCAGTTACGGGCGGGATTACGAGCAGTACTTC. Protein: CASSYGRDYEQYF.

This clone was seen just once. A read error may account for a junction end that differs from germline. The chain joins TRBV7-8 to TRBJ2-1; no clear D gene. Germline V gene lookup returns CDR1 SGHVS and CDR2 FQNEAQ. The length of the CDR3 is 11 residues. CDR3 residues: CASSLGGRRVF. Written as DNA, the CDR3 is TGTGCCAGCAGCTTAGGAGGAAGGAGAGTCTTC.

The chain recombines TRBV9 with TRBJ2-2; 10 nucleotides line up with TRBD2. Germline CDR1 SGDLS, CDR2 YYNGEE. CDR3 length equals 15 residues. V gave up 5 bases and J gave up 3 bases; unmatched junction bases: 4. This CDR3 is CASRRTSGYTGELFF. The CDR3 nucleotides read TGTGCCAGCAGGCGGACTAGCGGATACACCGGGGAGCTGTTTTTT.

The chain has TRBV7-2 and TRBJ2-1; D gene uncertain. Per germline, CDR1 SGHTA and CDR2 FQGNSA. The CDR3 contains 14 residues. V lost 2 bases, J lost 7 bases, and 12 bases lay in between. CDR3 DNA: TGTGCCAGCAGCTTACTAGTAGGGTCTAATGAGCAGTTCTTC. Translated: CASSLLVGSNEQFF.

The chain recombines TRBV18 with TRBJ2-7; TRBD1 might be the D (5 bases). Looked up from germline, CDR1 is KGHSH and CDR2 is LQKENI. The CDR3 consists of 15 residues. V lost 3 bases and J 2 bases, leaving 14 bases between the germline ends. CDR3 amino acids: CASSPSTGEAYEQYF. CDR3 DNA sequence: TGTGCCAGCTCACCTAGTACAGGTGAGGCCTACGAGCAGTACTTC.

V usage is TRBV27 and J usage is TRBJ2-7; TRBD2 might be the D (7 bases). The V and J ends lost 5 bases and 2 bases respectively, with 19 bases between them. The CDR3 spans 16 residues. Germline loops: CDR1 MNHEY, CDR2 SMNVEV (reference sequence). The CDR3 region is CASSATGRAAPYEQYF. The CDR3 DNA sequence: TGTGCCAGCAGTGCAACAGGGAGGGCGGCGCCCTACGAGCAGTACTTC.

V gene TRBV25-1 combines with J gene TRBJ2-7, with D unresolved. The CDR3 spans 11 residues. Trimming shortened V by 6 bases and J by 0 bases, and 3 bases separated the two germline ends. In germline, CDR1 is MGHDK, CDR2 SYGVNS. The CDR3 loop reads CASRSSYEQYF. CDR3 DNA: TGTGCCAGCAGAAGCTCCTACGAGCAGTACTTC.

This clone was found a few times. The chain carries TRBV12-1 and TRBJ1-1; the table's D call, TRBD1, was not checked against the DNA. TRBV12-1 is reported as a pseudogene. The CDR3 totals 13 residues. Written as DNA, the CDR3 is TGTGCCAGCAACGACAGAAAGAACACTGAAGCTTTCTTT. It encodes CASNDRKNTEAFF.

The gene calls are TRBV5-5 and TRBJ1-4; possible D gene TRBD1, 5 bases. Germline CDR1 is SGHKS and CDR2 is YYEKEE (reference sequence). CDR3 length: 16 residues. V gave up 4 bases and J gave up 5 bases, with 18 bases separating them. The CDR3 nucleotides read TGTGCCAGCAGCCAAGATATCGGGACGGAAAATGAAAAACTGTTTTTT. This translates into CASSQDIGTENEKLFF.

This chain uses TRBV11-2 with TRBJ1-5; tentative D call: TRBD1 (5 bases). With 0 bases removed from V and 6 bases from J, the gap between germline ends came to 9 bases. This CDR3 is 14 amino acids long. Germline V gene sequence: CDR1 SGHAT, CDR2 FQNNGV. The CDR3 coding sequence is TGTGCCAGCAGCTTAGACAGGGTTGGTCAGCCCCAGCATTTT. Translated, it gives CASSLDRVGQPQHF. Complete variable domain (other parts from reference TRBV11-2 and TRBJ1-5): EAGVAQSPRYKIIEKRQSVAFWCNPISGHATLYWYQQILGQGPKLLIQFQNNGVVDDSQLPKDRFSAERLKGVDSTLKIQPAKLEDSAVYLCASSLDRVGQPQHFGDGTRLSIL.

Concerning this clone itself: This same CDR3 is encoded by further DNA sequences in the sample. The J gene is TRBJ1-1, the V gene TRBV11-2, with D possibly matching TRBD1 (5 bases). Germline V gene lookup returns CDR1 SGHAT and CDR2 FQNNGV. CDR3 length: 16 residues. V dropped 0 bases and J dropped 4 bases, with 15 bases sitting between them. CDR3 amino acids: CASSLDPTGAPTEAFF. The CDR3 coding sequence is TGTGCCAGCAGCTTAGATCCGACCGGGGCGCCCACTGAAGCTTTCTTT.

The chain employs TRBV5-4 and TRBJ2-1, with D perhaps being TRBD1 or TRBD2 (5 bases each). Germline values: CDR1 SGHNT, CDR2 YYREEE (reference sequence). This CDR3 region has 14 residues. V was pared by 0 bases and J by 9 bases, with 13 bases between. The CDR3 is CASSLDPSGPEQFF. CDR3 nucleotides: TGTGCCAGCAGCTTGGATCCTTCGGGACCTGAGCAGTTCTTC.

This chain uses TRBV7-9 with TRBJ1-5, with a tentative D call TRBD1 (5 bases). Trimming stripped 5 bases from V and 6 bases from J, with 20 bases between. The CDR3 contains 16 residues. CDR1 and CDR2 (germline): SEHNR, FQNEAQ (reference sequence). This CDR3 reads CASSPDGGGNLQPQHF. As DNA, the CDR3 is TGTGCCAGCAGCCCAGACGGGGGGGGTAATCTTCAGCCCCAGCATTTT.

The chain is built from TRBV30 and TRBJ2-7; D may correspond to TRBD1 or TRBD2 (5 bases each). The CDR3 is made up of 13 amino acids. The V gene lost 2 bases and the J gene lost 3 bases, with 11 bases spanning the gap. CDR1 and CDR2 (germline): GTSNPN, SVGIG (reference sequence). The chain's CDR3 is CAWSLGDHYEQYF. The CDR3 DNA reads as TGTGCCTGGAGTTTGGGGGACCACTACGAGCAGTACTTC.

The V gene is TRBV7-9, the J gene TRBJ2-2, with D tentatively TRBD1 (6 bases). CDR1 is SEHNR and CDR2 is FQNEAQ in the germline V gene (reference sequence). The CDR3 is made up of 16 amino acids. Trimming pared 5 bases from V and 2 bases from J, leaving 15 bases between. The CDR3: CASSLDSDLNTGELFF. As DNA, the CDR3 is TGTGCCAGCAGCCTGGACAGCGACCTTAACACCGGGGAGCTGTTTTTT.

The rearrangement joins TRBV28 to TRBJ2-7, with D perhaps TRBD1 (5 bases). V lost 4 bases, J lost 5 bases, and 9 bases lay in between. CDR1 and CDR2 from the germline V gene are MDHEN and SYDVKM. The length of the CDR3 is 12 residues. The CDR3 spells CASSSGYHEQYF. The CDR3 bases are TGTGCCAGCAGTTCAGGGTACCACGAGCAGTACTTC.

The V gene is TRBV29-1, the J gene TRBJ2-1, with TRBD2 matching 10 bases. Germline CDR1 is SQVTM and CDR2 is ANQGSEA. V lost 5 bases to trimming and J lost 3 bases; unmatched junction nucleotides: 7. CDR3 length equals 15 residues. CDR3 in amino acids: CSVNLAGALYNEQFF. The CDR3 DNA reads as TGCAGCGTTAATCTAGCGGGAGCACTCTACAATGAGCAGTTCTTC.

This clone appeared a single time. J is TRBJ2-7 and V is TRBV5-5; either TRBD1 or TRBD2 may fit D (6 bases each). Germline CDR1 is SGHKS and CDR2 is YYEKEE (reference sequence). The V and J ends lost 1 base and 9 bases respectively, with 23 bases between them. The CDR3 contains 16 residues. This CDR3 is CASSLRGASENNRQYF. Here the CDR3 DNA reads TGTGCCAGCAGCTTGAGGGGGGCTAGCGAGAACAACCGGCAGTACTTC.